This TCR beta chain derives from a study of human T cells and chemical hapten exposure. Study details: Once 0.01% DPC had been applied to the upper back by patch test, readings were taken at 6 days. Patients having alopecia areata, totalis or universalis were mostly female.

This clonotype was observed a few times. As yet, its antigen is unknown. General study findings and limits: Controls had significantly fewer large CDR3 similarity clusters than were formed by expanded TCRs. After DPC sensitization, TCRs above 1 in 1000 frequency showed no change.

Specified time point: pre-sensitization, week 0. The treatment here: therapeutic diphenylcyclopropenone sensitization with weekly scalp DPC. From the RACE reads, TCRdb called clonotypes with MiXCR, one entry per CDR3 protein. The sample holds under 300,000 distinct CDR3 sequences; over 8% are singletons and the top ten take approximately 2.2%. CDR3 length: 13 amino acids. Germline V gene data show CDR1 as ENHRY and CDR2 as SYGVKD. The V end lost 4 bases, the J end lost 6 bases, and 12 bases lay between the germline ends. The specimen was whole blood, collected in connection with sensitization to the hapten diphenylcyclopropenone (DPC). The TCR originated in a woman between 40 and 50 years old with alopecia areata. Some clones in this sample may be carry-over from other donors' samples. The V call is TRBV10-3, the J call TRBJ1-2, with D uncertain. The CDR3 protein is CAISGIGSHGYTF. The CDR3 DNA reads TGTGCCATCAGTGGGATAGGGAGCCATGGCTACACCTTC.